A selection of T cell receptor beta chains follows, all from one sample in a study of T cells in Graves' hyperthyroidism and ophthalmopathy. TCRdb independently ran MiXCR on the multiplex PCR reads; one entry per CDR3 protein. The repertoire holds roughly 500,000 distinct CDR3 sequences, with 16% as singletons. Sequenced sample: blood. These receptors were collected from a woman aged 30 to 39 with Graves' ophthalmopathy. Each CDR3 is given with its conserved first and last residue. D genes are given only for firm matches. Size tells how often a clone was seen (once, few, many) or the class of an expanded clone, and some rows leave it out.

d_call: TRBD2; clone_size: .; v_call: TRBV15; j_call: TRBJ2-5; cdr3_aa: CATSRELAGQETQYF; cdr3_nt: TGTGCCACCAGCAGAGAGCTAGCGGGGCAAGAGACCCAGTACTTC
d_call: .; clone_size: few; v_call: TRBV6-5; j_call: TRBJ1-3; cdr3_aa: CASSYSRGNTIYF; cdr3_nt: TGTGCCAGCAGTTACTCGCGTGGAAACACCATATATTTT
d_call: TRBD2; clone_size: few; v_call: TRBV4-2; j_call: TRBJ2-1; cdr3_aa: CASSPPWGLAGSYNEQFF; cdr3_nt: TGTGCCAGCAGCCCGCCTTGGGGACTAGCGGGCTCCTACAATGAGCAGTTCTTC
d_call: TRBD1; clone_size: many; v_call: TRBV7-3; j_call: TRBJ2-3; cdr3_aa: CASSSDRGSDTQYF; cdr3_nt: TGTGCCAGCAGCTCGGACAGGGGATCGGATACGCAGTATTTT
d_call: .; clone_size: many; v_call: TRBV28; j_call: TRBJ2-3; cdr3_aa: CASSFPTGGVDTQYF; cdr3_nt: TGTGCCAGCAGTTTCCCGACTGGGGGAGTGGATACGCAGTATTTT
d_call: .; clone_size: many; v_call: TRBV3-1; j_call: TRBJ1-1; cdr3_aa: CASSQRGNREAFF; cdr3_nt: TGTGCCAGCAGCCAGAGGGGGAACAGGGAAGCTTTCTTT
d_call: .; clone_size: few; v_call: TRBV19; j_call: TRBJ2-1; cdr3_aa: CASSLIGADEQFF; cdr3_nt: TGTGCCAGTAGCCTTATCGGGGCCGATGAGCAGTTCTTC
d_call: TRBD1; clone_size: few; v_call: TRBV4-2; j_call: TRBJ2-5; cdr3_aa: CATSQGRVETQYF; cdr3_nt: TGTGCCACCTCACAGGGGCGTGTAGAGACCCAGTACTTC
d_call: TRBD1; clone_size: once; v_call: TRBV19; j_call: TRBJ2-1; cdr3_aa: CASSIHGQGPYNEQFF; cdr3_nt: TGTGCCAGTAGTATCCATGGACAGGGCCCCTACAATGAGCAGTTCTTC
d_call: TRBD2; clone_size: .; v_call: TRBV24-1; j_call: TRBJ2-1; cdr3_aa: CATRPGTSGGTGYNEQFF; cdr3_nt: TGTGCCACCCGTCCCGGGACTAGCGGGGGGACGGGCTACAATGAGCAGTTCTTC
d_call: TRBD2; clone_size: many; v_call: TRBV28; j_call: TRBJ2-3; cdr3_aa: CASSFPGLGSTDTQYF; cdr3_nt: TGTGCCAGCAGTTTCCCTGGACTAGGGAGCACAGATACGCAGTATTTT
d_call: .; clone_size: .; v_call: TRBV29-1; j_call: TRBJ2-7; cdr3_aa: CSVGTVGSYEQYF; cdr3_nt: TGCAGCGTTGGGACAGTTGGCTCCTACGAGCAGTACTTC
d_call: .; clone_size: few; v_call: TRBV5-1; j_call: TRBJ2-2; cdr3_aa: CASSLKLANTGELFF; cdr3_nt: TGCGCCAGCAGCTTGAAACTAGCCAACACCGGGGAGCTGTTTTTT
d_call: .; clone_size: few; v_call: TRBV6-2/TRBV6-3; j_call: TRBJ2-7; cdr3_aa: CASSSTSLPWEQYF; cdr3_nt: TGTGCCAGCTCCTCGACTAGTCTTCCTTGGGAGCAGTACTTC
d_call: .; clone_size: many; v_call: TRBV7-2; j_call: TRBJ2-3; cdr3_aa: CASSLTGVRDTQYF; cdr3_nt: TGTGCCAGCAGCTTAACGGGAGTAAGAGATACGCAGTATTTT
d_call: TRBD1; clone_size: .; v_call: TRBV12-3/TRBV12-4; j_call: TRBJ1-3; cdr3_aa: CASSLTGTGNTIYF; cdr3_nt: TGTGCCAGCAGTTTGACAGGGACTGGAAACACCATATATTTT
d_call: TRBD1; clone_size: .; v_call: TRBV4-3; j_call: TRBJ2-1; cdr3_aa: CASSPDVRGRYNEQFF; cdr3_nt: TGCGCCAGCAGCCCTGATGTCAGGGGGAGATACAATGAGCAGTTCTTC
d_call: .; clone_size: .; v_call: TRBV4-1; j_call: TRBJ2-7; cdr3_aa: CASSPLSQGSYEQYF; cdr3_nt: TGCGCCAGCAGCCCCCTCTCCCAGGGGAGCTACGAGCAGTACTTC
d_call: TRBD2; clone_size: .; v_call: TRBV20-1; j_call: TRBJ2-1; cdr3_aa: CSARDLRTSDRNEQFF; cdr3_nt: TGCAGTGCTAGAGATCTGAGGACTAGCGATCGCAATGAGCAGTTCTTC
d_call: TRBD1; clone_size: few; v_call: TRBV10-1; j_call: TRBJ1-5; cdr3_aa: CASFPGQGCQPQHF; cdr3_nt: TGCGCCAGCTTCCCGGGACAGGGGTGTCAGCCCCAGCATTTT
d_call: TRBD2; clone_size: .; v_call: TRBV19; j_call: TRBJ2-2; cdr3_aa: CASSIIPPRLAGGPAGELFF; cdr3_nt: TGTGCCAGTAGTATAATCCCCCCAAGACTAGCGGGAGGGCCGGCCGGGGAGCTGTTTTTT
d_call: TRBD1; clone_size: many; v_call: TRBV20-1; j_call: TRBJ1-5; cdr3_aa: CSASFGTGGTQPQHF; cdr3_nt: TGCAGTGCTAGCTTTGGGACAGGGGGGACTCAGCCCCAGCATTTT
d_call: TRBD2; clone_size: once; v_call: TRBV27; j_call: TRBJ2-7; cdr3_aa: CASGRGGYEQYF; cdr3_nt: TGTGCCAGCGGGCGGGGAGGGTACGAGCAGTACTTC
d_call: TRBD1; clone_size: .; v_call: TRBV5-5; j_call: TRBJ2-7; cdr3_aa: CASSLALFQGAGYEQYF; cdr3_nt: TGTGCCAGCAGCTTGGCCTTATTCCAGGGGGCCGGGTACGAGCAGTACTTC
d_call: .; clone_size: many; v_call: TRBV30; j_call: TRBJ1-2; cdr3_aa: CAWFDGEGYTF; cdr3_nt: TGTGCCTGGTTTGATGGGGAAGGCTACACCTTC
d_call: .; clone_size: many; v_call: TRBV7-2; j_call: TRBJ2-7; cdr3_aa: CASSSYLEISYEQYF; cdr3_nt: TGTGCCAGCAGCTCTTATCTTGAGATCTCCTACGAGCAGTACTTC
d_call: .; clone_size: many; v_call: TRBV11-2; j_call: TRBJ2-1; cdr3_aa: CASSSRLVQPPDEQFF; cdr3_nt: TGTGCCAGCAGCTCCCGTCTAGTCCAGCCCCCGGATGAGCAGTTCTTC
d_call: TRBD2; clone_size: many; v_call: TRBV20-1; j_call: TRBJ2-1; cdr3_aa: CSARARANLGLAFSYNEQFF; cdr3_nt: TGCAGTGCTAGAGCACGCGCCAACTTGGGACTAGCGTTCTCCTACAATGAGCAGTTCTTC
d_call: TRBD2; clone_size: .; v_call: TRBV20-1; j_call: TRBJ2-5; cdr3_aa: CSARAARTSGIETQYF; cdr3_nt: TGCAGTGCTAGAGCGGCCAGGACTAGCGGGATAGAGACCCAGTACTTC
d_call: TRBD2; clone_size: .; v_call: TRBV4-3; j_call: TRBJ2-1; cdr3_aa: CASSSLAGGADEQFF; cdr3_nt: TGCGCCAGCTCCTCACTAGCGGGAGGGGCCGATGAGCAGTTCTTC
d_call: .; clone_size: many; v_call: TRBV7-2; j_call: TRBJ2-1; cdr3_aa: CASSLRGDSYNEQFF; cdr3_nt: TGTGCCAGCAGCTTACGTGGGGACTCCTACAATGAGCAGTTCTTC
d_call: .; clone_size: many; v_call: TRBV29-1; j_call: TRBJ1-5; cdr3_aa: CSVEDGSSNQPQHF; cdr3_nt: TGCAGCGTTGAAGATGGGAGTAGCAATCAGCCCCAGCATTTT
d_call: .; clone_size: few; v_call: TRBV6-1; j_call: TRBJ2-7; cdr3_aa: CASSDGGAGSGLYEQYF; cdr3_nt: TGTGCCAGCAGTGATGGCGGTGCGGGGAGCGGCCTCTACGAGCAGTACTTC
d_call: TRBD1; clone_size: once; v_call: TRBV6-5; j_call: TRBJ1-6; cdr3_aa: CASSYGTVDRTLHF; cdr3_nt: TGTGCCAGCAGTTACGGGACAGTCGATCGAACCCTCCACTTT
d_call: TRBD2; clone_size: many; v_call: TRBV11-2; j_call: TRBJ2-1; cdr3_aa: CASSPPVFLAGSTSYNEQFF; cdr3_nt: TGTGCCAGCAGCCCCCCTGTATTTCTAGCGGGATCCACCTCCTACAATGAGCAGTTCTTC
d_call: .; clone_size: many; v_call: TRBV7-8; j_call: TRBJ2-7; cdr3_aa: CASSLDGWSDEQYF; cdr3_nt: TGTGCCAGCAGCTTGGACGGGTGGTCCGACGAGCAGTACTTC
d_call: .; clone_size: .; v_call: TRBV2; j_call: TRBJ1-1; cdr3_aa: CASSQRTSRVGEAFF; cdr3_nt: TGTGCCAGCAGCCAGAGAACTTCACGAGTGGGTGAAGCTTTCTTT
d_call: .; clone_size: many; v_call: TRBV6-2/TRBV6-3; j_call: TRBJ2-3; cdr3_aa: CASSYLVRDTQYF; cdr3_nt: TGTGCCAGCAGTTACCTCGTCAGAGATACGCAGTATTTT
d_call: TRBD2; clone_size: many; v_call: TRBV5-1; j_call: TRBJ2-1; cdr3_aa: CASSLVLAGSYNEQFF; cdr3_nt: TGCGCCAGCAGCTTGGTTCTAGCGGGAAGCTACAATGAGCAGTTCTTC
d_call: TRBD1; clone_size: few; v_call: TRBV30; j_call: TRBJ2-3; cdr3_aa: CAWSFTGTGDFTDTQYF; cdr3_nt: TGTGCCTGGAGTTTCACCGGGACAGGGGACTTCACAGATACGCAGTATTTT
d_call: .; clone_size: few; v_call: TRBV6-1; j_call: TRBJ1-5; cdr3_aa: CASTFDTYQPQHF; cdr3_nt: TGTGCCAGCACCTTTGACACCTATCAGCCCCAGCATTTT
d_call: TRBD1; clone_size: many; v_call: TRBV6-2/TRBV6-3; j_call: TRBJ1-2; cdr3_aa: CASTRNRDRDYYGYTF; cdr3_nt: TGTGCCAGCACGCGAAACCGGGACAGGGACTACTATGGCTACACCTTC
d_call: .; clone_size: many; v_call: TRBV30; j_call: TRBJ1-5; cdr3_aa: CAWSVGSGGNQPQHF; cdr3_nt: TGTGCCTGGAGTGTAGGGTCAGGGGGCAATCAGCCCCAGCATTTT
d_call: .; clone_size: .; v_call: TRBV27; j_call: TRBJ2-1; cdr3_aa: CASLPQLGANTGELGTFNEQFF; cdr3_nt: TGTGCCAGCCTCCCGCAGCTCGGGGCCAACACCGGGGAGCTGGGGACCTTCAATGAGCAGTTCTTC
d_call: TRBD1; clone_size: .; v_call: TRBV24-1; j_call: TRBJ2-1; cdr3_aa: CATSSDRGTYNEQFF; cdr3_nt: TGTGCCACCTCGAGCGACAGGGGTACCTACAATGAGCAGTTCTTC